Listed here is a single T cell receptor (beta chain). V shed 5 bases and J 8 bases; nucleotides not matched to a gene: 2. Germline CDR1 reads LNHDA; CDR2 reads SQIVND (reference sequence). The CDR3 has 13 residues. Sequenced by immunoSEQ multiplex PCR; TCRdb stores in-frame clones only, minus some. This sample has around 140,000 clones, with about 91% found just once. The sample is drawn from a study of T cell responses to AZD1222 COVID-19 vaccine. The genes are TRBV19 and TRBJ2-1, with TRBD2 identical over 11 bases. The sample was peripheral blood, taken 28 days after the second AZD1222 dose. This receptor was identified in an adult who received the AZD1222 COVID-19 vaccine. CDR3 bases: TGTGCCAGTAGTGGTAGCGGGAGGGATGAGCAGTTCTTC. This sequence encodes CASSGSGRDEQFF.